The entry below gives a single T cell receptor beta chain sequence along with its context. The data derive from a study of technical replicates of blood from a handful of donors. The protocol was immunoSEQ multiplex PCR, while the TCRdb copy is restricted to in-frame clones and leaves out a portion. The sample consists of 87,000 or so clones, approximately 95% of them appearing once. This sequence was found in a human donor in good health. The specimen was T cells isolated from PBMCs.

The CDR3 nucleotides read TGCGCCAGCTCGGGTCTAGCGACCAACAATGAGCAGTTCTTC. Translated: CASSGLATNNEQFF. J is TRBJ2-1 and V is TRBV10-2, with D possibly TRBD2 on 6 matching bases. CDR3 length: 14 residues. V lost 8 bases, J lost 5 bases, and 16 bases lay in between. In germline, CDR1 is WSHSY, CDR2 SAAADI.